These 15 T cell receptor beta chains share one sample of origin, sequenced in a study of shared clonotypes between healthy human individuals. Generated by immunoSEQ multiplex PCR, the TCRdb table keeps only in-frame clones and is missing some. The sample lists under 1,100,000 clones; roughly 80% were seen once. The source material was memory CD4+ T cells sorted from blood. Specified subset: CD45RA-negative fraction. Every receptor here comes from a man younger than 30 in good health.

The chain employs TRBV28 and TRBJ1-1; 8 nucleotides line up with TRBD1. CDR3 size: 14 residues. Germline-derived CDR1 and CDR2 are MDHEN and SYDVKM. V trimming: 6 bases; J trimming: 5 bases; junction bases outside the gene matches: 8. The CDR3, as DNA: TGTGCCAGCAGCACAGGACAGGGTGTAACTGAAGCTTTCTTT. It specifies CASSTGQGVTEAFF.

V is TRBV25-1 and J is TRBJ2-3; 8 nucleotides agree with TRBD1. Per the germline V gene, CDR1 is MGHDK and CDR2 is SYGVNS. V trimming: 6 bases; J trimming: 0 bases; junction bases outside the gene matches: 8. The CDR3 spans 16 residues. Here the CDR3 DNA reads TGTGCCAGCAGCCCGACAGGGGTATTAAGCACAGATACGCAGTATTTT. Its translation is CASSPTGVLSTDTQYF.

The chain uses TRBV5-4 and TRBJ2-2; D is undetermined. CDR3 length: 13 amino acids. The germline V gene encodes CDR1 SGHNT and CDR2 YYREEE (reference sequence). Trimming shortened V by 7 bases and J by 0 bases, and 7 bases separated the two germline ends. CDR3 in DNA: TGTGCCAGCGGCCAAACGAACACCGGGGAGCTGTTTTTT. Protein product: CASGQTNTGELFF.

The V call is TRBV10-1, the J call TRBJ1-1; D call uncertain. The length of the CDR3 is 13 residues. The V gene's germline CDR1 is WNHNN and CDR2 SYGVQD (reference sequence). Trimming shortened V by 3 bases and J by 1 base, and 6 bases separated the two germline ends. CDR3 region: CASSEKPNTEAFF. The DNA of the CDR3 is TGCGCCAGCAGTGAAAAACCGAACACTGAAGCTTTCTTT.

This sequence joins TRBV5-1 and TRBJ2-1; 15 nucleotides line up with TRBD2. The CDR3 is 15 residues long. CDR1 and CDR2 from the germline V gene are SGHRS and YFSETQ. V lost 4 bases, J lost 7 bases, and 3 bases stayed unmatched. CDR3 amino acids: CASSIGLAGGNEQFF. The DNA of the CDR3 is TGCGCCAGCAGCATCGGACTAGCGGGAGGGAATGAGCAGTTCTTC.

This clone was picked up many times. This chain's CDR3 is CASSHGGRANTDTQYF. CDR3 DNA: TGCGCCAGCAGCCACGGCGGGAGGGCCAACACAGATACGCAGTATTTT. This chain links TRBV4-3 with TRBJ2-3, with 9 bases aligning to TRBD2. The CDR3 extends over 16 amino acids. Germline CDR1 and CDR2: LGHNA and YSLEER. Trimming took 3 bases from V and 2 from J; bases not matched to a gene: 6.

This chain connects TRBV11-3 to TRBJ1-1; D call uncertain. V was cut by 6 bases and J by 8 bases, with 16 bases left in between. The CDR3 runs 13 residues. Germline CDR1 is SGHNT and CDR2 is YENEEA. For the CDR3, the DNA is TGTGCCAGCAGTCTATTGCCCCTGGGGGAAGCTTTCTTT. As protein: CASSLLPLGEAFF.

This chain joins TRBV2 and TRBJ2-3, with TRBD2 matching over 8 bases. Trimming cost V 7 bases and J 5 bases; bases outside gene matches: 5. The germline CDR1 and CDR2 sequences are SNHLY and FYNNEI. The CDR3 spans 13 residues. The DNA of the CDR3 is TGTGCCAGCATCGGGAGGGCCCTAGATACGCAGTATTTT. Translated, it gives CASIGRALDTQYF.

On this clone itself: At one boundary the junction diverges from the germline segment, which might be a read error. The V gene is TRBV20-1, the J gene TRBJ1-2; 9 bases agree with TRBD1. The length of the CDR3 is 10 residues. Looked up from germline, CDR1 is DFQATT and CDR2 is SNEGSKA (reference sequence). CDR3 DNA sequence: TGCAGTGCTAGGGGACAGGGTTCCCTCTTC. The encoded protein is CSARGQGSLF.

This clone was picked up a small number of times. The genes are TRBV5-1 and TRBJ1-2, with 7 bases identical to TRBD1. This CDR3 spans 14 amino acids. CDR1 and CDR2 from the germline V gene are SGHRS and YFSETQ. Trimming removed 4 bases from V and 1 base from J; junction bases left unmatched: 4. CDR3 sequence (DNA): TGCGCCAGCAGCGGGGGACAGTATAACTATGGCTACACCTTC. Translation gives CASSGGQYNYGYTF.

The chain recombines TRBV10-1 with TRBJ1-1, with D uncertain. V was shortened by 6 bases and J by 11 bases, with 19 bases between the two germline ends. Germline V CDR1 and CDR2: WNHNN, SYGVQD (reference sequence). The CDR3 totals 13 residues. CDR3 bases: TGCGCCAGCAGCGATAGGATCGGGGTCCGGGCTTTCTTT. Translated: CASSDRIGVRAFF.

The J gene is TRBJ2-5, the V gene TRBV27; D uncertain. V lost 0 bases and J 5 bases, leaving 13 bases between the germline ends. This CDR3 is 15 amino acids long. The germline V gene encodes CDR1 MNHEY and CDR2 SMNVEV (reference sequence). The CDR3: CASSLSTVPWETQYF. The CDR3, as DNA: TGTGCCAGCAGTTTATCCACTGTCCCGTGGGAGACCCAGTACTTC.

V gene TRBV7-2 combines with J gene TRBJ1-3; D is perhaps TRBD1 (5 bases). V was trimmed by 5 bases and J by 0 bases, leaving 8 bases between them. Germline CDR1 is SGHTA and CDR2 is FQGNSA. The CDR3 runs to 14 residues. The CDR3 bases are TGTGCCAGCAGCCCGGACATCTCTGGAAACACCATATATTTT. Encoded protein: CASSPDISGNTIYF.

This clone was recorded a few times. The rearrangement uses TRBV19 and TRBJ1-2, with 9 bases that match TRBD1. The CDR3 has 16 residues. CDR1 LNHDA and CDR2 SQIVND come from the germline V gene (reference sequence). V shed 5 bases, J shed 4 bases, and the junction held 11 bases outside the gene matches. This chain's CDR3 is CASSGTGTGTIYGYTF. The CDR3 DNA reads TGTGCCAGTAGTGGAACCGGGACAGGGACCATCTATGGCTACACCTTC.

The V and J genes are TRBV30 and TRBJ1-6, with TRBD1 matching over 9 bases. The CDR3 extends over 17 amino acids. The junction had 10 bases not matched to a gene; V was cut back by 6 bases and J by 1 base. CDR1 and CDR2 from the germline V gene are GTSNPN and SVGIG (reference sequence). The CDR3 sequence is CACSRRTGVSYNSPLHF. The CDR3 coding sequence is TGTGCCTGTAGCAGGAGGACAGGGGTGTCCTATAATTCACCCCTCCACTTT.